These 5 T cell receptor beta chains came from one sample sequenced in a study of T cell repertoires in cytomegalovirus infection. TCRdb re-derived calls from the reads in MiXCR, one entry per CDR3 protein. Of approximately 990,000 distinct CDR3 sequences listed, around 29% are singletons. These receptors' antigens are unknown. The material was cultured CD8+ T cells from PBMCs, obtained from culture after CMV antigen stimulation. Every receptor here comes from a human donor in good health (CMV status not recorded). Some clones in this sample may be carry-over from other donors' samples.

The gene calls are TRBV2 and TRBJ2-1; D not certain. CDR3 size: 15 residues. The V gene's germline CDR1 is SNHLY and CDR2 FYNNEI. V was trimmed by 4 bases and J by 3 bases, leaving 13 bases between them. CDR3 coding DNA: TGTGCCAGCAGTGGGACCGGTGGCGACTACAATGAGCAGTTCTTC. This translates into CASSGTGGDYNEQFF.

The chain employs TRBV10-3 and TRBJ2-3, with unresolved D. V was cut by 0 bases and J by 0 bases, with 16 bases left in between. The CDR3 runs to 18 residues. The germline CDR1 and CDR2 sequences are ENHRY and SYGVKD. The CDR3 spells CAISESNTPDTSTDTQYF. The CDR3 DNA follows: TGTGCCATCAGTGAGTCGAATACCCCAGATACAAGCACAGATACGCAGTATTTT.

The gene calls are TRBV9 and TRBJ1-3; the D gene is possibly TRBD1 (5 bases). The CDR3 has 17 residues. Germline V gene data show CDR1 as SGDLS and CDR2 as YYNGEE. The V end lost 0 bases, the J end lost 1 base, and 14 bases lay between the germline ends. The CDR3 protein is CASSVAGTGSSGNTIYF. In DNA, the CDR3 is TGTGCCAGCAGCGTAGCTGGGACGGGATCGTCTGGAAACACCATATATTTT. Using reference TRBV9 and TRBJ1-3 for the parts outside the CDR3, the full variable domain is DSGVTQTPKHLITATGQRVTLRCSPRSGDLSVYWYQQSLDQGLQFLIQYYNGEERAKGNILERFSAQQFPDLHSELNLSSLELGDSALYFCASSVAGTGSSGNTIYFGEGSWLTVV.

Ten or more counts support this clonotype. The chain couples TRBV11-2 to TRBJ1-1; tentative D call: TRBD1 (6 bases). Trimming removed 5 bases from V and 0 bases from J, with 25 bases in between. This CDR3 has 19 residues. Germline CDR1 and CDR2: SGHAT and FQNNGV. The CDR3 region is CASSPWRGDRGLMNTEAFF. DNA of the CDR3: TGTGCCAGCAGCCCCTGGAGGGGTGACCGGGGGCTGATGAACACTGAAGCTTTCTTT.

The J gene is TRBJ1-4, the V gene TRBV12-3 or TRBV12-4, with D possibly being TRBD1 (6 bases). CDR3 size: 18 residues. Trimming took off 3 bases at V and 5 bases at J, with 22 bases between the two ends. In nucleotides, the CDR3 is TGTGCCAGCAGTTTTATTATCGATCTGGACAGCGTAAATGAAAAACTGTTTTTT. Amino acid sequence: CASSFIIDLDSVNEKLFF.